The present T cell receptor beta chain was sequenced within a study of blood T cells in healthy people across ages (dated by TCRdb to the mid-2010s). With regard to the full study: In model experiments, template switching captured about one uniquely barcoded TCR beta cDNA molecule for every two T cells. Two additional independent replicas of 1 million unique cDNA reads from the same blood draw were analyzed for two donors (one aged 18 to 30 and one aged 80 or older). The donors were split into four age groups: young (average around 15 years), middle-aged (more than 35), aged (approximately 59) and long-lived (over 80). The study measured age-related changes in TCR beta repertoire diversity using deep sequencing normalized with unique cDNA molecular identifiers. Study-wide findings and limitations: Because the CMV infection status of the donors was unknown, age-related changes in expanded clonotypes may potentially have been confounded. Observed TCR beta diversity per million T cells fell roughly linearly with age, and a significant reduction was already apparent by age about 43. Because profiling used bulk unsorted PBMCs, naive and antigen-experienced compartments could not be compared conclusively. Compared with the aged group, the long-lived group had more naive CD4+ T cells, fewer expanded clones and increased TCR diversity, suggesting age selection. Estimates of total diversity from one million sequenced T cells were regarded as lower bounds and underestimates. There was a strong correlation between observed TCR beta diversity and the percentage of naive T cells measured by flow cytometry.

The CDR3, from cysteine to phenylalanine, totals 12 residues. The only DNA kept is the CDR3, 36 bases in frame from the first base. A distance of 9 bases separates the germline ends of V and J, which lose 7 bases and 3 bases respectively. The germline V gene (reference sequence) provides CDR1 DFQATT and CDR2 SNEGSKA. Library preparation was by 5' RACE. Instrument used: Illumina HiSeq 2500. The second PCR ran for about 7 to 11 cycles and used a J-beta primer mix along with a sample-barcoded 5' primer. Each TCR beta cDNA molecule received a unique molecular identifier from a template-switch 5' adaptor carrying 12 random nucleotides. Each sample yielded at least 2.5 million CDR3-containing paired-end reads. First-strand cDNA synthesis was performed from all RNA using the Mint cDNA synthesis kit, with priming by a TRBC-specific oligonucleotide. After uracil-DNA glycosylase treatment, a first 18-cycle PCR used universal primers M1SS and BC2_uni_R on all cDNA. The source study handled its data this way. For normalization, 1 million high-quality reads, each with a distinct molecular identifier, were randomly selected from each sample. Instead of being binned into consensus sequences, reads with shared molecular identifiers were discarded. MiTCR, with a Q25 quality threshold and the strictest error-elimination algorithm, was used for CDR3 identification, clonotype clustering and error correction. A nonparametric unseen species model with Euler transformation was used to estimate lower-bound total TCR beta diversity. TCRdb reran the public reads through fastp at Q25 and MiXCR, keeping productive beta chains. CDR3 protein sequences are deduplicated, and each keeps its most common genes and DNA. These V and J calls originate from TCRdb's pipeline instead of the authors' own analysis. Present in this sample are 500,000 to 550,000 distinct CDR3 sequences, 24% of which were seen just once. The ten biggest clones cover 8.7% of the sample.

Systemically healthy Caucasian individuals from Russia, some 40 in total and aged about 6 to 100 years, were included as donors. About 9.6 milliliters of peripheral blood were collected from each donor into EDTA-treated Vacutainer tubes. Ficoll-Paque density-gradient centrifugation was used to isolate PBMCs, with at least 6.5 million per sample. Trizol reagent was used to extract total RNA from PBMCs, with at least 5.5 micrograms per sample. The percentages of naive CD45RAhigh/CD27high T cells were determined by flow cytometry on a PBMC aliquot from every donor. About this clonotype itself: It has no known antigen specificity. No much larger clone exists at a distance of one base, and base qualities are not known.

The same data also contributed to another study, on T cells of mothers and their children. Taken from the second paper: Nine systemically healthy Caucasian individuals served as donors, namely three mothers together with their six children. cDNA synthesis consumed the entire amount of extracted RNA, loaded at 1.5 ug RNA in each 15 ul reaction. Sample barcodes and 2-4 random nucleotides were added via the M1S primer in the second PCR. Over 10 million TCR beta CDR3 reads came from each mother, compared with 2.5 million to 3.5 million reads from each child. TCR recombination output is similarly shaped by thymic selection in related and unrelated pairs, with a minor effect exerted by inherited differences. Normalized repertoire overlap in related mother-child pairs was always slightly higher than in unrelated mother-child pairs, but the difference was never significant. Persistent microchimeric T cell clones were not detected, at a sensitivity of about 99 clones per million clonotypes. In the study, deep NGS was used to compare the TCR beta repertoires of mothers and children, and features distinguishing related mother-child pairs from unrelated individuals were sought. Mothers averaged roughly 40 +/- 4 years of age and children averaged about 10 +/- 4 years. After adapter ligation with NEBNext reagents, the libraries were sequenced on Illumina HiSeq 2000 with 100+100 nt paired-end reads. Mother and child libraries were prepared a month apart and sequenced in separate runs to prevent cross-contamination. For each donor, between roughly 450,000 and 2,200,000 distinct TCR beta clonotypes were identified. Naive TCR beta clonotypes were estimated from low-frequency clonotypes matched to each donor's FACS-determined naive share, without sorting.

Sequencing used blood. The rearranged chain carries TRBV20-1 and TRBJ1-4; a confident D gene designation cannot be given. This sequence was found in a boy younger than 18 in good health. The CDR3 protein is CSVGRANEKLFF. In nucleotide form, the sequence is TGCAGTGTGGGGAGGGCTAATGAAAAACTGTTTTTT.